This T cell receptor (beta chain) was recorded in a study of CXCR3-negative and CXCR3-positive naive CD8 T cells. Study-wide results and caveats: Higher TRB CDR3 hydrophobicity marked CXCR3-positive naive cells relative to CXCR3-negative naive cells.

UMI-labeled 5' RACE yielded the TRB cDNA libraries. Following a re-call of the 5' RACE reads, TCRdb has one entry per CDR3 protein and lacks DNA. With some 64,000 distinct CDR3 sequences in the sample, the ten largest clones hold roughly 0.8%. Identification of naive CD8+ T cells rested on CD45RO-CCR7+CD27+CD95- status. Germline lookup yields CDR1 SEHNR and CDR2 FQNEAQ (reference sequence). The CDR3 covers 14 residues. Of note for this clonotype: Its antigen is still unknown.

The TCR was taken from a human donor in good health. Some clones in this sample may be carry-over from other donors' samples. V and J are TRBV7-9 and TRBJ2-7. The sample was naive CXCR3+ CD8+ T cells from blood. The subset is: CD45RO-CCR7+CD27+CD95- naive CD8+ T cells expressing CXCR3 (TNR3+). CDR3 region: CASSITEHRHEQYF. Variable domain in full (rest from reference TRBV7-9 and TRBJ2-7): DTGVSQNPRHKITKRGQNVTFRCDPISEHNRLYWYRQTLGQGPEFLTYFQNEAQLEKSRLLSDRFSAERPKGSFSTLEIQRTEQGDSAMYLCASSITEHRHEQYFGPGTRLTVT.